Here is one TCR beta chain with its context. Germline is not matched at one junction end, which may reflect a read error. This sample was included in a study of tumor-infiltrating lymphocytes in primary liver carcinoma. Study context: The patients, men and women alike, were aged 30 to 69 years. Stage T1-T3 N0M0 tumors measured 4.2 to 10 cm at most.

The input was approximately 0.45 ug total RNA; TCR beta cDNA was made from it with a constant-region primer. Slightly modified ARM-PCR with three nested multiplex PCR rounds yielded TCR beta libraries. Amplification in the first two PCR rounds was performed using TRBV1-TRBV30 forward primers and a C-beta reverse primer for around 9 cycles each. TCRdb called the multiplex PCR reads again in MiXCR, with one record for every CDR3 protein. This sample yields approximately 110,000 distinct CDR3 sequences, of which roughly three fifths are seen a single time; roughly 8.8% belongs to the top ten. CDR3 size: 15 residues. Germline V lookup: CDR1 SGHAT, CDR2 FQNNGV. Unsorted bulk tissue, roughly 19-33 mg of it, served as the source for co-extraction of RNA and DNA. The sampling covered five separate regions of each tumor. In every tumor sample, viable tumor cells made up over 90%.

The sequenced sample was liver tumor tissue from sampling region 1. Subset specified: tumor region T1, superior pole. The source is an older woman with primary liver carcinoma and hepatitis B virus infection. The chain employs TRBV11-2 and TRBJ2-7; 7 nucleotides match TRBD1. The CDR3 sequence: CASILNRGISYDQYF. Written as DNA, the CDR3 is TGTGCCAGCATCTTAAACAGGGGAATTTCCTACGATCAGTACTTC.